The clone carrying this TCR beta chain was detected only a few times. The target antigen is unknown. This specimen belongs to a study of T cell responses to AZD1222 COVID-19 vaccine. Study overall: Second-dose schedules of about 4 or about 12 weeks were combined.

Overall study results and limits: Recipients of AZD1222 seropositive at baseline numbered only 5 or 6. Possibly, clonal diversity was underestimated; donors were largely white British and included more females. Targets within unmutated variant regions were reportedly found for nearly half of spike-specific TCRs.

The V segment lost 8 bases and the J segment 4 bases; nucleotides outside the gene matches: 5. The length of the CDR3 is 14 residues. CDR1 SGHAT and CDR2 FQNNGV come from the germline V gene. Generated by immunoSEQ multiplex PCR, the TCRdb table keeps only in-frame clones and is missing some. In the table there are around 95,000 clones, around nine tenths of which are singletons. This sample comprised peripheral blood, obtained on day 0 of AZD1222 vaccination. This chain connects TRBV11-2 to TRBJ2-7, with 13 nucleotides matching TRBD2. The TCR originated in an adult in good health. CDR3 DNA: TGTGCCAGCTCCCCGGGACTAGCGGGATACGAGCAGTACTTC. This gives the protein CASSPGLAGYEQYF.